This TCR beta chain was captured by sequencing in a study of human T cells and chemical hapten exposure. As for the study in general: Patches that contained 0.01% DPC were applied to the upper back and read at 6 days. Alopecia areata, totalis and universalis patients, mostly female, were included.

Time point in this sample: patch test 1, 2 weeks after DPC sensitization. Treatment in this sample: therapeutic diphenylcyclopropenone sensitization with weekly scalp DPC. Suited to DPC and affected by alopecia, the donors ranged from 18 to 70 years old. The germline V and J ends were trimmed by 6 bases and 2 bases, with 18 bases remaining between them. Germline lookup yields CDR1 SQVTM and CDR2 ANQGSEA. CDR3 length: 15 amino acids. Each CDR3 protein is one row after TCRdb ran MiXCR on the RACE reads. The table records approximately 340,000 distinct CDR3 sequences, around 7% of them present only once.

The receptor comes from a woman younger than 30 with alopecia areata. Some clones in this sample may be carry-over from other donors' samples. The chain links TRBV29-1 to TRBJ2-3, with D perhaps matching TRBD1 (6 bases). Sample: whole blood, taken in connection with sensitization to the hapten diphenylcyclopropenone (DPC). The CDR3, as DNA: TGCAGCGTCGACCCACCGGGACAATCCACAGATACGCAGTATTTT. Translated: CSVDPPGQSTDTQYF.